Reported below is one T cell receptor beta chain. Its antigen is as yet unknown. The sample originates from a study of T cell clonotyping in hematopoietic cell transplantation. Overall study findings and caveats: Recipient TCR diversity dropped after transplant; expanded clonotypes rose from day 30 to 180.

Produced via immunoSEQ multiplex PCR; TCRdb's table is partial and in-frame only. Altogether thousands of clones are present, 90% being singletons, with the ten largest covering around 50%. V was trimmed by 0 bases and J by 7 bases, leaving 11 bases between them. This CDR3 has 14 residues. Per the germline V gene, CDR1 is LNHDA and CDR2 is SQIVND (reference sequence). Blood collection times were about day -28 and days 30, 100, 180 posttransplant. Sequenced here: peripheral blood mononuclear cells, sampled 100 days after allogeneic stem cell transplant. The chain uses TRBV19 and TRBJ2-3; tentative D call: TRBD1 (5 bases). This receptor was obtained from a female patient in her fifties who had an allogeneic stem cell transplant from an unrelated donor, so T cells may come from the graft donor. Some clones in this sample may be carry-over from other donors' samples. The CDR3 nucleotides read TGTGCCAGTAGTATAGAAACAGGCCCACATACGCAGTATTTT. Amino acid sequence: CASSIETGPHTQYF.